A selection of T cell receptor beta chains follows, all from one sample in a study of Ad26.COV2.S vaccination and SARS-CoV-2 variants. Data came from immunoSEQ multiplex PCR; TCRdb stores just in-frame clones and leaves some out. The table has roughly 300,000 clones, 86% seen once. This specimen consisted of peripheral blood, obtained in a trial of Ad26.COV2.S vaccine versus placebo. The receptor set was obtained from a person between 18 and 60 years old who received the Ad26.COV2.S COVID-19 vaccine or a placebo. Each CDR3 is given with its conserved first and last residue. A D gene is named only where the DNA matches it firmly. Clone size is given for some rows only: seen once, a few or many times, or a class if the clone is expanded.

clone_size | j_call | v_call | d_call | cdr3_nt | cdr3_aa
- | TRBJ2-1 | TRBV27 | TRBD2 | TGTGCCAGCAGTTTAAGTAGGGCTAGCGGGTACAATGAGCAGTTCTTC | CASSLSRASGYNEQFF
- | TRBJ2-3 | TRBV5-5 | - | TGTGCCAGCAGCTCGGATGTTACGCAGTATTTT | CASSSDVTQYF
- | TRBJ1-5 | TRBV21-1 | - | TGTGCCAGCAGCGCCTCGGGACAGGTCATCCATTTT | CASSASGQVIHF
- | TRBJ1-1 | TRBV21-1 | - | TGTGCCAGCAGCAAGAACCGGGACAGGGGATTCACTGAAGCTTTCTTT | CASSKNRDRGFTEAFF
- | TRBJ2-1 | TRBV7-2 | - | TGTGCCAGCAGCTTAGTGAGCGGGTCGAACAATGAGCAGTTCTTC | CASSLVSGSNNEQFF
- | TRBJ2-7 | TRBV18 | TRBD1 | TGTGCCAGCTCACCTCAGACAGGGAGTGGATACGAGCAGTACTTC | CASSPQTGSGYEQYF
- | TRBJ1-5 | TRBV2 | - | TGTGCCAGCAACGCGGGAAGAGACAATCAGCCCCAGCATTTT | CASNAGRDNQPQHF
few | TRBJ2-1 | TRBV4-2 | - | TGTGCCAGCAGCCAAGGCGGGAACCCCTACAATGAGCAGTTCTTC | CASSQGGNPYNEQFF
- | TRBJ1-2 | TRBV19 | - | TGTGCCAGTAGCATGGGTGTGACTTTCTCTAACTATGGCTACACCTTC | CASSMGVTFSNYGYTF
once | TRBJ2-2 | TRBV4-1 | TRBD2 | TGCGCCAGCAGCCTGAGACTAGCGGGAGTAAACACCGGGGAGCTGTTTTTT | CASSLRLAGVNTGELFF
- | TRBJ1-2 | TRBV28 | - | TGTGCCAGCAGTTTTAACAGGGCTCGCGCAGGTGGCTACACCTTC | CASSFNRARAGGYTF
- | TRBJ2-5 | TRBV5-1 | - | TGCGCCAGCAGCTTGGCTCGGGACGCCTCTTCGTACCAAGAGACCCAGTACTTC | CASSLARDASSYQETQYF
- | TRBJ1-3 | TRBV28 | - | TGTGCCAGCAGTCCTAAGACAGGCTCTTTTGCCACCATATATTTT | CASSPKTGSFATIYF
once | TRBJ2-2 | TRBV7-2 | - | TGTGCCAGCAGCCTCCCCAGGTTGCGGGGAGACGGGGAGCTGTTTTTT | CASSLPRLRGDGELFF
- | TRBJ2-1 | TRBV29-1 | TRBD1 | TGCAGCGTTACCCGGGACAGGGGCCGAAGCGAGCAGTTCTTC | CSVTRDRGRSEQFF
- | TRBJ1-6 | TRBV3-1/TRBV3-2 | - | TGTGCCAGCAGCCAAGATTTGCCCCTGGGATACTCCTATAATTCACCCCTCCACTTT | CASSQDLPLGYSYNSPLHF
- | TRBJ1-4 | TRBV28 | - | TGTGCCAGCAGTCCCTGGGGGGCAACTAATGAAAAACTGTTTTTT | CASSPWGATNEKLFF
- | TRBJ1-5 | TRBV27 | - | TGTGCCAGCAGGTTGAGGGGGTTTGGCAATCAGCCCCAGCATTTT | CASRLRGFGNQPQHF
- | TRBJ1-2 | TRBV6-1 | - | TGTGCCAGCAGTGAATTGGGGGAATCAACTTTTTCTGGCTATGGCTACACCTTC | CASSELGESTFSGYGYTF
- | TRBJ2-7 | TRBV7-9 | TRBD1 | TGTGCCAGCTCCGCCCCGGGACAGGTATTCTCCTACGAGCAGTACTTC | CASSAPGQVFSYEQYF
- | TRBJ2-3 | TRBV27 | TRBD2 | TGTGCCAGCAGCGGCGGGGGGCGGGGCACAGATACGCAGTATTTT | CASSGGGRGTDTQYF
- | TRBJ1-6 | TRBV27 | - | TGTGCCAGCAGTTTAGACTCAGGGAATTCACCCCTCCACTTT | CASSLDSGNSPLHF
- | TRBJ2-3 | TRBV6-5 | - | TGTGCCAGCAGCCTCGACAGAACCGCGGATACGCAGTATTTT | CASSLDRTADTQYF
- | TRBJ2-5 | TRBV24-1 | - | TGTGCCACCAGTGACCCAACCCCGTACCAAGAGACCCAGTACTTC | CATSDPTPYQETQYF
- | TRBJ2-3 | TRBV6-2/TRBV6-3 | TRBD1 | TGTGCCAGCAGTCATCGGGACAGGTCTCCAGATACGCAGTATTTT | CASSHRDRSPDTQYF
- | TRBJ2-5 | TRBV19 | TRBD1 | TGTGCCAGTAGTATGCAAGGGACAGGGGAAGAGACCCAGTACTTC | CASSMQGTGEETQYF
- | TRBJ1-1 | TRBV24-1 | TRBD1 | TGTGCCACCAGTGGACAGGGCCCGAACACTGAAGCTTTCTTT | CATSGQGPNTEAFF
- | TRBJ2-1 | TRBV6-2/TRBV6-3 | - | TGTGCCAGCAGTTACTCACGGGCGTCGGAACAGTTCTTC | CASSYSRASEQFF
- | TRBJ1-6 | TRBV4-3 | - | TGCGCCAGCAGCCAAGAGGCACGCAGGGCGGTGAGAAGTTCACCCCTCCACTTT | CASSQEARRAVRSSPLHF
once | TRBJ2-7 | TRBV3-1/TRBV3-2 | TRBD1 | TGTGCCAGCAGCCAGTCACCGGGACAGGGATCCTACGAGCAGTACTTC | CASSQSPGQGSYEQYF
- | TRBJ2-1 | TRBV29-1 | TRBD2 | TGCAGCGTTCAAGCGGGGGGGCCTAATGAGCAGTTCTTC | CSVQAGGPNEQFF
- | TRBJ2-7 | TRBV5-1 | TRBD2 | TGCGCCAGCAGGGCCGGGACTAACCTCTACGAGCAGTACTTC | CASRAGTNLYEQYF
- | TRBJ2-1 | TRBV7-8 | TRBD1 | TGTGCCAGCAGCTTAGCGGCAGGGGGCTCCTACAATGAGCAGTTCTTC | CASSLAAGGSYNEQFF
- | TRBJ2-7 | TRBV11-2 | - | TGTGCCAGCAGCTTGGAAAGGGGCTACGAGCAGTACTTC | CASSLERGYEQYF
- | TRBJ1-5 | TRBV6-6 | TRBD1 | TGTGCCAGCAGTCCATTCCCCCCGACAGGGGGCTTCAGCAATCAGCCCCAGCATTTT | CASSPFPPTGGFSNQPQHF
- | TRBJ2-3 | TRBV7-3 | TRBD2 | TGTGCCAGCAGCTTAAATGGCGGGAGGGGCCCAGATACGCAGTATTTT | CASSLNGGRGPDTQYF